The rows below give T cell receptor beta chains drawn from one sample of a study of CD8 T cells in Susac syndrome. TCRdb independently ran MiXCR on the immunoSEQ multiplex PCR reads; one entry per CDR3 protein. The data contain 95,000 or so distinct CDR3 sequences, approximately 95% of them singletons. Source material: CD8+ T cells from PBMCs. The source is a human donor in good health. CDR3s include the opening cysteine and the closing phenylalanine or tryptophan. The size entry is marked missing in some rows and otherwise reads once, few, many or a size class.

cdr3_aa clone_size v_call cdr3_length
CASSYSMVYFYGYTF NA TRBV6-2/TRBV6-3 15
CASAGLSTGKDTQYF NA TRBV2 15
CASSQTGGPDQPQHF NA TRBV4-2 15
CASSQGPQAPWYGYTF NA TRBV4-1 16
CAWSALAGFYNEQFF NA TRBV30 15
CASSPLDLNEKLFF NA TRBV3-1 14
CASSYSSASPLHF NA TRBV6-6 13
CSVGRQFEAFF NA TRBV29-1 11
CASSPVGGQPQHF NA TRBV5-5 13
CASSSGGAINEQFF NA TRBV5-6 14
CSVEDPDRIEYGYTF NA TRBV29-1 15
CATSRDLAAANYGYTF NA TRBV15 16
CASRSRGEETQYF NA TRBV5-1 13
CASSGGLSNQPQHF NA TRBV6-5 14
CASSPRQGKRRNQPQHF NA TRBV19 17
CAAREVREQYF NA TRBV20-1 11
CASRGGSLNTGELFF once TRBV5-1 15
CSVWTTEAFF NA TRBV29-1 10
CASGFWLAGAHNEQFF NA TRBV12-5 16
CASRVSRKATEAFF NA TRBV19 14
CASSPEWGGQDEQFF NA TRBV5-1 15
CASSNKRQGIGGELFF once TRBV19 16
CASSRPREETQYF NA TRBV28 13
CASSLSGGAWNEQFF NA TRBV7-2 15
CSARQVLYNSPLHF NA TRBV20-1 14
CASSLGTGGTPLHF NA TRBV6-6 14
CASSPLRGGEQPQHF NA TRBV6-5 15
CASSIARDTFYGYTF NA TRBV2 15
CASGLGQAGDTQYF NA TRBV12-5 14
CASSFGIGANVLTF NA TRBV13 14
CSARDLAAGELFF NA TRBV20-1 13
CASSEYPPDGVKGVAEAFF NA TRBV25-1 19
CSARDLRWDEQFF once TRBV20-1 13
CASSLADSNTGELFF NA TRBV7-7 15
CASSYSHINQPQHF NA TRBV6-2/TRBV6-3 14
CSVEVEIPYEQYF NA TRBV29-1 13
CAWKDFYEQYF NA TRBV30 11
CASSLAPGREAGYTF NA TRBV7-6 15
CSVVSRAGGNEQFF NA TRBV29-1 14
CASSLWLASQETQYF NA TRBV12-3/TRBV12-4 15
CASGTSMETQYF NA TRBV19 12
CVSKGLSWFGYTF NA TRBV9 13
CASSQDQPNTEAFF NA TRBV4-2 14
CASSLTGNAYNEQFF NA TRBV7-3 15
CASSANGGPDSPLHF once TRBV7-3 15
CASSLGTGHEQFF once TRBV7-8 13
CSARDEGSSYEQYF NA TRBV20-1 14
CASKSAGAIETQYF NA TRBV2 14
CASSQDRMGGLAEAFF once TRBV3-1 16
CASSPPRAASGNTIYF NA TRBV18 16
CASSRDREGDSPLHF NA TRBV19 15
CASYSGQSSTDTQYF NA TRBV2 15